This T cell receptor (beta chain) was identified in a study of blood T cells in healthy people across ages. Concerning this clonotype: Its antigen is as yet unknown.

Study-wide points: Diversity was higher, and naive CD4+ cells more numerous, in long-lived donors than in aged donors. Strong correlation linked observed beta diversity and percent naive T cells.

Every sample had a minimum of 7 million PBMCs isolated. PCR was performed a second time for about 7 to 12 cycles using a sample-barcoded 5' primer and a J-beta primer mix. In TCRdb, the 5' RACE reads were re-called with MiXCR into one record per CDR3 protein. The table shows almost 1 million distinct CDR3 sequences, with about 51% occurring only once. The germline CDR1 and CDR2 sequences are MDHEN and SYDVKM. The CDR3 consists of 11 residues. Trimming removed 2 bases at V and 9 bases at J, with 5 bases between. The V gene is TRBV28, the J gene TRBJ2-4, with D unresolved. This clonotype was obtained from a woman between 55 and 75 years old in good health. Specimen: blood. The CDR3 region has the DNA TGTGCCAGCAGTTTACACGGCATTCAGTACTTC. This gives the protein CASSLHGIQYF.